This T cell receptor beta chain comes out of a study of T-cell reconstitution after alpha-beta-depleted transplantation in children. General observations from the study: Alpha-beta T cells about two months after transplant reportedly derived from several hundred expanded graft clones. Newly generated T cells supplied most T-cell counts and diversity one year post-transplant.

Preparation of the TCRbeta library involved a method that used unique molecular identifiers. Via MiXCR, TCRdb re-called the PCR reads, giving one row per CDR3 protein. The sample contains some 830,000 distinct CDR3 sequences, under 20% of which appear only once. The CDR3 length is 14 residues. Germline-derived CDR1 and CDR2 are SQVTM and ANQGSEA. J gave up 13 bases and V 1 base, and 13 bases lay outside the gene matches. Note on this clonotype: Antigen specificity is unknown.

This clonotype was obtained from a male patient under 18 who had a stem cell transplant for acute lymphoblastic leukemia, so the T cells may come from the graft donor. The source material was PBMCs, mostly from graft donor cells, sampled 360 days after TCRalphabeta/CD19-depleted stem cell transplant. The rearrangement joins TRBV29-1 to TRBJ2-1, with 7 bases lining up with TRBD2. The CDR3 DNA reads as TGCAGCGTTGAAGCCCGTCGAGGGAGGGAGTCACAGTTCTTC. Translating gives CSVEARRGRESQFF.